Shown below are 13 T cell receptor beta chains from a single sample sequenced in a study of blood T cell repertoires in COVID-19. Sequencing was performed with immunoSEQ multiplex PCR; in TCRdb, only in-frame clones are kept and a portion is missing. The sample shows 150,000 to 200,000 clones, around nine tenths of them seen only once. The sample consisted of peripheral blood. Every receptor here comes from a man younger than 35 with active or convalescent COVID-19.

The chain uses TRBV5-4 and TRBJ2-3; 7 bases map to TRBD2. Per the germline V gene, CDR1 is SGHNT and CDR2 is YYREEE (reference sequence). The CDR3 loop spans 16 amino acids. J gave up 2 bases and V 0 bases, and 6 bases lay outside the gene matches. Here the CDR3 DNA reads TGTGCCAGCAGCTTGGGCGGGACTACCAACACAGATACGCAGTATTTT. It is translated as CASSLGGTTNTDTQYF. Together with reference TRBV5-4 and TRBJ2-3, the CDR3 gives the full variable domain: ETGVTQSPTHLIKTRGQQVTLRCSSQSGHNTVSWYQQALGQGPQFIFQYYREEENGRGNFPPRFSGLQFPNYSSELNVNALELDDSALYLCASSLGGTTNTDTQYFGPGTRLTVL.

This chain links TRBV30 with TRBJ2-5; TRBD2 is a possible D gene (5 bases). The CDR3 loop spans 13 amino acids. CDR1 is GTSNPN and CDR2 is SVGIG in the germline V gene (reference sequence). V lost 0 bases and J lost 0, with 5 bases in between. The CDR3 DNA sequence: TGTGCCTGGAGTGTACTAGACCAAGAGACCCAGTACTTC. This codes for CAWSVLDQETQYF.

V usage is TRBV7-2 and J usage is TRBJ1-2; D gene uncertain. CDR1 is SGHTA, CDR2 FQGNSA, per germline. CDR3 size: 14 residues. Trimming took off 1 base at V and 2 bases at J, with 8 bases between the two ends. Here the CDR3 reads CASSLGGWNYGYTF. CDR3 bases: TGTGCCAGCAGCTTAGGAGGGTGGAACTATGGCTACACCTTC. Using reference TRBV7-2 and TRBJ1-2 for the parts outside the CDR3, the full variable domain is GAGVSQSPSNKVTEKGKDVELRCDPISGHTALYWYRQSLGQGLEFLIYFQGNSAPDKSGLPSDRFSAERTGGSVSTLTIQRTQQEDSAVYLCASSLGGWNYGYTFGSGTRLTVV.

This sequence joins TRBV28 and TRBJ1-5; 9 bases map to TRBD1. Germline lookup yields CDR1 MDHEN and CDR2 SYDVKM. This CDR3 has 15 residues. The trim removed 6 bases at V and 4 bases at J, leaving 7 bases unmatched. DNA for the CDR3: TGTGCCAGCAGCTCCAACAGGGGGCAAAATCAGCCCCAGCATTTT. Its protein is CASSSNRGQNQPQHF.

This chain connects TRBV6-6 to TRBJ2-5; D possibly corresponds to TRBD2 (6 bases). Between the trimmed V and J ends, which lost 4 bases and 6 bases, there was a span of 18 bases. This CDR3 has 15 amino acids. In germline, CDR1 is MNHNY, CDR2 SVGAGI (reference sequence). In nucleotides, the CDR3 is TGTGCCAGCAGTTTCATAGCGGAGAGCGGGCAGACCCAGTACTTC. Protein: CASSFIAESGQTQYF.

This chain uses TRBV6-5 with TRBJ2-1; the D gene is possibly TRBD1 (6 bases). This CDR3 region has 12 residues. CDR1 MNHEY and CDR2 SVGAGI come from the germline V gene. V lost 2 bases to trimming and J lost 8 bases, with 7 bases between them. CDR3 sequence reads: CASSYGGHEQFF. In DNA, the CDR3 is TGTGCCAGCAGTTACGGGGGCCATGAGCAGTTCTTC.

The chain uses TRBV6-5 and TRBJ1-2; D gene uncertain. V gave up 2 bases and J gave up 8 bases, with 15 bases separating them. This CDR3 has 14 residues. Germline V lookup: CDR1 MNHEY, CDR2 SVGAGI. The CDR3 protein is CASSYNEGLRGYTF. The CDR3 nucleotides are TGTGCCAGCAGTTACAATGAGGGTTTGAGGGGCTACACCTTC.

This clone appeared once. The gene calls are TRBV20-1 and TRBJ2-1; D unresolved. V gave up 3 bases and J gave up 6 bases, with 12 bases separating them. CDR1 DFQATT and CDR2 SNEGSKA come from the germline V gene (reference sequence). The CDR3 consists of 13 residues. This chain's CDR3 is CSASDPVFNEQFF. CDR3 bases: TGCAGTGCTAGTGATCCCGTGTTCAATGAGCAGTTCTTC.

J is TRBJ1-1 and V is TRBV5-1; no clear D. Germline V gives CDR1 SGHRS, CDR2 YFSETQ. Trimming took 2 bases from V and 3 from J, leaving 11 bases between them. The CDR3 contains 14 residues. The CDR3, as DNA: TGCGCCAGCAGCTTCCCGTCCGGAGACACTGAAGCTTTCTTT. This translates into CASSFPSGDTEAFF.

This clone was counted a few times. The J gene is TRBJ1-3, the V gene TRBV5-8, with 7 bases that match TRBD1. In germline, CDR1 is SGHTS, CDR2 YDEGEE. This CDR3 has 15 residues. V gave up 2 bases and J gave up 4 bases; unmatched junction bases: 6. The CDR3 loop reads CASSLQGYAGNTIYF. The CDR3 DNA reads as TGTGCCAGCAGCTTACAGGGGTATGCAGGAAACACCATATATTTT.

This clone occurred a few times. J is TRBJ2-3 and V is TRBV7-2; D may be TRBD2 (5 bases). The ends were cut back, 2 bases at V and 2 bases at J, with 11 bases in the middle. Germline V gene data show CDR1 as SGHTA and CDR2 as FQGNSA. The CDR3 has 15 residues. Here the CDR3 reads CASSLQDLVTDTQYF. CDR3 bases: TGTGCCAGCAGCTTACAGGACTTAGTCACAGATACGCAGTATTTT.

V gene TRBV11-2 combines with J gene TRBJ1-2, with a tentative D call TRBD1 (6 bases). This CDR3 comprises 14 residues. The germline gives CDR1 SGHAT, CDR2 FQNNGV. V lost 5 bases and J lost 8, with 18 bases in between. The CDR3, as DNA: TGTGCCAGCAGCCCAACGACAGGCGAGGCGGGCTACACCTTC. It yields the protein CASSPTTGEAGYTF.

V and J are TRBV2 and TRBJ2-2; 9 bases fit TRBD1. The CDR3 loop spans 14 amino acids. V shed 8 bases and J 7 bases; nucleotides not matched to a gene: 8. Germline assignment: CDR1 SNHLY and CDR2 FYNNEI. The CDR3 nucleotides are TGTGCCAGCGCCCCCGGGACAGGGAACGGGGAGCTGTTTTTT. Amino acids: CASAPGTGNGELFF. Together with reference TRBV2 and TRBJ2-2, the CDR3 gives the full variable domain: EPEVTQTPSHQVTQMGQEVILRCVPISNHLYFYWYRQILGQKVEFLVSFYNNEISEKSEIFDDQFSVERPDGSNFTLKIRSTKLEDSAMYFCASAPGTGNGELFFGEGSRLTVL.